The 12 T cell receptor beta chains below were found in one sample sequenced in a study of human T cells and chemical hapten exposure. The time point is: patch test 1, 2 weeks after DPC sensitization. Regarding treatment: therapeutic diphenylcyclopropenone sensitization with weekly scalp DPC. TCRdb re-called the RACE reads through MiXCR, storing one row per CDR3 protein. Among 300,000 to 350,000 distinct CDR3 sequences listed, around 7% were seen once. The input for sequencing was whole blood, taken in connection with sensitization to the hapten diphenylcyclopropenone (DPC). The receptors were gathered from a woman aged 18-35 years with alopecia areata. Some clones in this sample may be carry-over from other donors' samples.

V and J are TRBV4-2 and TRBJ1-2; TRBD1 matches at 12 bases. The CDR3 is 15 amino acids. The germline CDR1 and CDR2 sequences are LGHNA and YNFKEQ. The trim removed 3 bases at V and 7 bases at J, leaving 6 bases unmatched. The CDR3 reads CASSQPGQGASGYTF. In DNA, the CDR3 is TGTGCCAGCAGCCAGCCGGGACAGGGGGCCTCTGGCTACACCTTC.

J is TRBJ2-7 and V is TRBV24-1; possible D gene TRBD1, 6 bases. Between the trimmed V and J ends, which lost 5 bases and 1 base, there was a span of 8 bases. Germline CDR1 is KGHDR and CDR2 is SFDVKD. CDR3 length equals 13 residues. The CDR3 loop is CATSGTASYEQYF. CDR3 sequence (DNA): TGTGCCACCAGTGGGACAGCTTCCTACGAGCAGTACTTC.

This chain connects TRBV12-3 or TRBV12-4 to TRBJ2-1; 9 bases match TRBD2. The CDR3 covers 15 residues. Trimming took 2 bases from V and 9 from J; bases not matched to a gene: 8. CDR3 region: CASSLTAGGLVEQFF. As DNA, the CDR3 is TGTGCCAGCAGTTTAACGGCGGGGGGGCTGGTTGAGCAGTTCTTC.

The chain couples TRBV2 to TRBJ1-1; TRBD1 might be the D (6 bases). Trimming cost V 5 bases and J 5 bases, with 15 bases left between them. The germline V gene encodes CDR1 SNHLY and CDR2 FYNNEI. The CDR3 consists of 14 residues. CDR3 protein: CASSTHQGQTEAFF. Written as DNA, the CDR3 is TGTGCCAGCAGTACCCATCAGGGACAAACTGAAGCTTTCTTT.

This clonotype was seen at least ten times. The CDR3, as DNA: TGTGCCATCAGTGAGTCGACTAGCGGGGGACAAGAGACCCAGTACTTC. Its protein is CAISESTSGGQETQYF. The chain employs TRBV10-3 and TRBJ2-5, with 12 bases identical to TRBD2. The V gene end was trimmed by 0 bases and the J gene end by 2 bases; junction bases not matched to a gene: 1. This CDR3 spans 16 amino acids. Germline-derived CDR1 and CDR2 are ENHRY and SYGVKD.

This clonotype occurred many times. The chain carries TRBV6-6 and TRBJ1-2, with D unresolved. CDR3 length equals 14 residues. The germline V gene has CDR1 MNHNY and CDR2 SVGAGI (reference sequence). Trimming cost V 2 bases and J 4 bases, with 11 bases left between them. The CDR3 sequence is CASSYREESYGYTF. Here the CDR3 DNA reads TGTGCCAGCAGTTACAGGGAAGAAAGCTATGGCTACACCTTC.

This clonotype turned up a few times. This rearrangement joins TRBV6-1 to TRBJ2-6; D gene unclear. The ends were cut back, 1 base at V and 6 bases at J, with 1 base in the middle. This CDR3 contains 12 residues. The germline V gene encodes CDR1 MNHNS and CDR2 SASEGT. DNA of the CDR3: TGTGCCAGCAGTGAAGAGGCCAACGTCCTGACTTTC. Its translation is CASSEEANVLTF.

This clonotype has more than one count but fewer than ten. The chain carries TRBV4-1 and TRBJ1-6; D is unresolved. From germline, CDR1 is MGHRA and CDR2 YSYEKL. The CDR3 has 14 amino acids. V was shortened by 3 bases and J by 10 bases, with 13 bases between the two germline ends. CDR3 sequence (DNA): TGCGCCAGCAGCCAGAGGCGGGAGAACTCACCCCTCCACTTT. Residues: CASSQRRENSPLHF.

This chain joins TRBV7-9 and TRBJ2-3; 9 bases agree with TRBD2. The ends lost 4 bases at V and 2 bases at J; junction bases unmatched: 7. This CDR3 contains 16 residues. Germline V gene lookup returns CDR1 SEHNR and CDR2 FQNEAQ (reference sequence). In DNA, the CDR3 is TGTGCCAGCAGCTCCGCTAGCGGGGAGCTCACAGATACGCAGTATTTT. Its protein is CASSSASGELTDTQYF.

The sample holds many counts of this clonotype. The rearrangement uses TRBV12-3 or TRBV12-4 and TRBJ2-5, with TRBD2 identical over 16 bases. This CDR3 has 18 residues. V shed 0 bases, J shed 3 bases, and the junction held 4 bases outside the gene matches. The CDR3 reads CASSLAQGTSGGEETQYF. Here the CDR3 DNA reads TGTGCCAGCAGTTTAGCGCAGGGGACTAGCGGGGGGGAAGAGACCCAGTACTTC.

This clonotype was picked up many times. V and J are TRBV20-1 and TRBJ2-1; the match to TRBD2 covers 8 bases. Germline V lookup: CDR1 DFQATT, CDR2 SNEGSKA (reference sequence). V trimming: 2 bases; J trimming: 7 bases; junction bases outside the gene matches: 4. The CDR3 sequence is 13 residues long. Here the CDR3 reads CSARQGTRNEQFF. The CDR3 DNA sequence: TGCAGTGCTAGACAAGGGACTAGGAATGAGCAGTTCTTC.

This clonotype was counted at least ten times. The chain combines TRBV7-9 with TRBJ2-5, with TRBD1 matching over 7 bases. Germline CDR1 reads SEHNR; CDR2 reads FQNEAQ (reference sequence). There are 17 residues in the CDR3. Losses at the gene ends were 5 bases for V and 2 bases for J; bases not matched to a gene: 14. The CDR3 DNA follows: TGTGCCAGCAGCAACTGGCCCGGGACAGAACCTCAAGAGACCCAGTACTTC. Protein sequence: CASSNWPGTEPQETQYF.